The 20 T cell receptor beta chains presented below share a single source sample, sequenced in a study of PD-1 blockade in mismatch repair-deficient tumors. These receptors have no identified antigens. Time point described: roughly 10-day in vitro stimulation with candidate neoantigen peptide 2. TCRdb's copy holds only in-frame clones and misses some; the assay was immunoSEQ multiplex PCR. Among approximately 9,700 clones, approximately 86% were seen once, and the ten largest hold under 25%. The sample consisted of cells cultured in vitro, taken from a patient treated with pembrolizumab. The receptors were sampled from an adult with mismatch repair-deficient cancer.

J is TRBJ2-3 and V is TRBV7-9, with TRBD2 matching over 12 bases. Germline V gene data show CDR1 as SEHNR and CDR2 as FQNEAQ (reference sequence). The ends lost 7 bases at V and 2 bases at J; junction bases unmatched: 7. The CDR3 has 16 amino acids. In DNA, the CDR3 is TGTGCCAGCATCCTAGGACTAGCGGGACTCACAGATACGCAGTATTTT. This translates into CASILGLAGLTDTQYF. The full variable domain, with the rest looked up from reference TRBV7-9 and TRBJ2-3, is DTGVSQNPRHKITKRGQNVTFRCDPISEHNRLYWYRQTLGQGPEFLTYFQNEAQLEKSRLLSDRFSAERPKGSFSTLEIQRTEQGDSAMYLCASILGLAGLTDTQYFGPGTRLTVL.

V and J are TRBV29-1 and TRBJ2-7, with 7 bases identical to TRBD2. Trimming removed 6 bases from V and 4 bases from J; junction bases left unmatched: 12. Germline CDR1 reads SQVTM; CDR2 reads ANQGSEA. The CDR3 length is 14 residues. The CDR3 DNA reads as TGCAGCGTGTGGGCCGCGGGAGTAGCTTACGAGCAGTACTTC. The encoded protein is CSVWAAGVAYEQYF.

The chain recombines TRBV19 with TRBJ2-1, with 9 bases identical to TRBD2. V lost 5 bases, J lost 5 bases, and 10 bases stayed unmatched. There are 16 residues in the CDR3. In germline, CDR1 is LNHDA, CDR2 SQIVND (reference sequence). For the CDR3, the DNA is TGTGCCAGTAGTGAGTTCCCTAGCGGGAATCACAATGAGCAGTTCTTC. Translation gives CASSEFPSGNHNEQFF.

The chain links TRBV5-1 to TRBJ2-7, with TRBD2 as a possible D gene (5 bases). CDR1 and CDR2 (germline): SGHRS, YFSETQ. V lost 0 bases, J lost 1 base, and 11 bases lay in between. The CDR3 covers 15 residues. The CDR3 bases are TGCGCCAGCAGCTTGGGGACTGGATATTCCTACGAGCAGTACTTC. Translated, it gives CASSLGTGYSYEQYF.

In its sample, this clone is medium-sized. The CDR3 loop reads CASSTLYRGRNSPLHF. The CDR3 nucleotides read TGTGCCAGCAGTACACTATACAGGGGTCGGAATTCACCCCTCCACTTT. V usage is TRBV27 and J usage is TRBJ1-6; 7 bases are shared with TRBD1. This CDR3 spans 16 amino acids. Germline CDR1 MNHEY, CDR2 SMNVEV (reference sequence). The V segment lost 5 bases and the J segment 7 bases; nucleotides outside the gene matches: 11.

V is TRBV5-1 and J is TRBJ1-1; D is possibly TRBD1 (6 bases). This CDR3 spans 13 amino acids. Germline V gene data show CDR1 as SGHRS and CDR2 as YFSETQ. Trimming shortened V by 6 bases and J by 4 bases, and 13 bases separated the two germline ends. The CDR3 DNA is TGCGCCAGCACCCTCGACAGGTTCACTGAAGCTTTCTTT. Translation: CASTLDRFTEAFF.

The rearrangement joins TRBV20-1 to TRBJ2-1; 7 nucleotides agree with TRBD2. This CDR3 has 11 residues. In germline, CDR1 is DFQATT, CDR2 SNEGSKA (reference sequence). Losses at the gene ends were 3 bases for V and 7 bases for J; bases not matched to a gene: 0. The CDR3 DNA follows: TGCAGTGCTAGTAGCGGGAATGAGCAGTTCTTC. Encoded protein: CSASSGNEQFF.

The chain uses TRBV21-1 and TRBJ1-4; the D call TRBD1 from the table was never checked on the DNA. TRBV21-1 is recorded as a pseudogene. The CDR3 sequence is 16 residues long. In DNA, the CDR3 is TGTGCCAGCAAGCACAGGGGGCAGAATTCTAATGAAAAACTGTTTTTT. As protein: CASKHRGQNSNEKLFF.

This chain links TRBV6-6 with TRBJ1-5; 7 nucleotides line up with TRBD1. V shed 7 bases, J shed 1 base, and the junction held 10 bases outside the gene matches. Germline-derived CDR1 and CDR2 are MNHNY and SVGAGI (reference sequence). The CDR3 sequence is 16 residues long. CDR3 region: CASKIGTAMSNQPQHF. CDR3 DNA sequence: TGTGCCAGCAAAATAGGGACAGCGATGAGCAATCAGCCCCAGCATTTT.

The rearrangement links TRBV27 to TRBJ1-2, with D unresolved. Germline-derived CDR1 and CDR2 are MNHEY and SMNVEV (reference sequence). This CDR3 spans 14 amino acids. The V and J ends lost 4 bases and 4 bases respectively, with 13 bases between them. CDR3 sequence reads: CASSSEGGIYGYTF. For the CDR3, the DNA is TGTGCCAGCAGTTCGGAGGGAGGGATCTATGGCTACACCTTC.

This chain links TRBV5-4 with TRBJ1-4, with no clear D. The CDR3 loop spans 14 amino acids. CDR1 and CDR2 from the germline V gene are SGHNT and YYREEE (reference sequence). Trimming cost V 2 bases and J 8 bases, with 13 bases left between them. CDR3 in amino acids: CASSFSGLGEKLFF. Written as DNA, the CDR3 is TGTGCCAGCAGCTTCTCGGGGTTGGGGGAAAAACTGTTTTTT. The whole variable domain, remainder taken from reference TRBV5-4 and TRBJ1-4, is ETGVTQSPTHLIKTRGQQVTLRCSSQSGHNTVSWYQQALGQGPQFIFQYYREEENGRGNFPPRFSGLQFPNYSSELNVNALELDDSALYLCASSFSGLGEKLFFGSGTQLSVL.

J is TRBJ1-2 and V is TRBV7-8, with D perhaps TRBD1 (5 bases). The CDR3 covers 13 residues. Trimming stripped 5 bases from V and 8 bases from J, with 15 bases between. Germline V CDR1 and CDR2: SGHVS, FQNEAQ. The CDR3 DNA reads TGTGCCAGCAGCGCAGCGGGGGGGGACGGCTACACCTTC. Its protein product is CASSAAGGDGYTF.

The chain joins TRBV6-1 to TRBJ1-5; a possible D gene is TRBD1 (5 bases). The CDR3 has 12 residues. V lost 11 bases and J lost 3, with 11 bases in between. The germline gives CDR1 MNHNS, CDR2 SASEGT. For the CDR3, the DNA is TGTGCCGTGAGCAGGGACAATCAGCCCCAGCATTTT. Translation gives CAVSRDNQPQHF.

V is TRBV7-2 and J is TRBJ2-3; TRBD2 aligns across 9 bases. V lost 5 bases, J lost 1 base, and 4 bases stayed unmatched. The germline gives CDR1 SGHTA, CDR2 FQGNSA. This CDR3 is built from 15 residues. The CDR3 DNA follows: TGTGCCAGCAGCCGGGGGACTAGCCGCACAGATACGCAGTATTTT. Residues: CASSRGTSRTDTQYF.

V usage is TRBV7-9 and J usage is TRBJ2-4, with 9 bases aligning to TRBD1. Losses at the gene ends were 3 bases for V and 5 bases for J; bases not matched to a gene: 2. Germline assignment: CDR1 SEHNR and CDR2 FQNEAQ (reference sequence). The CDR3 loop spans 14 amino acids. CDR3 amino acids: CASSLRDRENIQYF. The DNA for the CDR3 is TGTGCCAGCAGCTTGCGGGACAGGGAAAACATTCAGTACTTC.

This sequence joins TRBV9 and TRBJ1-2; D remains ambiguous. CDR1 and CDR2 (germline): SGDLS, YYNGEE. V lost 4 bases to trimming and J lost 1 base, with 8 bases between them. This CDR3 contains 13 residues. The CDR3 bases are TGTGCCAGCAGCCCAGACCGTAACTATGGCTACACCTTC. Protein sequence: CASSPDRNYGYTF. The full variable domain, completed using reference TRBV9 and TRBJ1-2, is DSGVTQTPKHLITATGQRVTLRCSPRSGDLSVYWYQQSLDQGLQFLIQYYNGEERAKGNILERFSAQQFPDLHSELNLSSLELGDSALYFCASSPDRNYGYTFGSGTRLTVV.

This rearrangement joins TRBV10-2 to TRBJ2-1, with 8 bases identical to TRBD1. Germline CDR1 and CDR2: WSHSY and SAAADI. Trimming removed 0 bases from V and 1 base from J; junction bases left unmatched: 8. The CDR3 consists of 18 residues. CDR3: CASSESGRGPESYNEQFF. CDR3 sequence (DNA): TGCGCCAGCAGTGAGTCGGGCAGGGGGCCTGAATCCTACAATGAGCAGTTCTTC.

V gene TRBV7-9 combines with J gene TRBJ1-6; TRBD1 matches 7 bases. Germline V gene data show CDR1 as SEHNR and CDR2 as FQNEAQ (reference sequence). J was trimmed by 7 bases and V by 5 bases; bases with no gene match: 5. The CDR3 runs 14 residues. CDR3 region: CASSRTGNNSPLHF. The CDR3 DNA follows: TGTGCCAGCAGCAGGACAGGCAACAATTCACCCCTCCACTTT.

V is TRBV6-9 and J is TRBJ2-3; 9 positions match TRBD2. Trimming cost V 6 bases and J 4 bases; bases outside gene matches: 5. The CDR3 length is 14 residues. The germline gives CDR1 MNHGY, CDR2 SVAAGI. The CDR3 nucleotides read TGTGCCAGCAGATCTAGCGGGACGGCAGATACGCAGTATTTT. Translating gives CASRSSGTADTQYF.

The CDR3 sequence is CASRLGQGAVIYEQYF. The CDR3 DNA follows: TGTGCCAGCAGGCTGGGACAGGGGGCTGTAATCTACGAGCAGTACTTC. This chain links TRBV7-8 with TRBJ2-7; TRBD1 matches at 12 bases. V shed 6 bases and J 3 bases; nucleotides not matched to a gene: 9. CDR1 and CDR2 from the germline V gene are SGHVS and FQNEAQ. CDR3 length: 16 residues.